This section outlines one T cell receptor beta chain sequence together with its context. Its antigen is unidentified. The PCR contained 60 Vbeta and 13 Jbeta primers. TCRdb keeps only in-frame clones here, not all; method: immunoSEQ multiplex PCR. The table shows fewer than 150,000 clones, with about three quarters occurring only once. The record originates from a study of cytomegalovirus exposure and HLA in healthy donors. General study results and limits: A later analysis by the authors found several of the most significant clusters apparently linked to common viral pathogens. There was a cluster of highly shared sequence variants that was likely a sequencing artifact.

Germline V gene sequence: CDR1 SNHLY, CDR2 FYNNEI. The CDR3 has 15 amino acids. V lost 3 bases to trimming and J lost 4 bases, with 13 bases between them. The sequence was obtained from a man aged 18 to 29 in good health and CMV-seronegative. The specimen was PBMCs. The chain is built from TRBV2 and TRBJ1-5; the D gene is possibly TRBD1 (6 bases). The CDR3 loop is CASSEGARRNQPQHF. The CDR3 region has the DNA TGTGCCAGCAGTGAGGGGGCTAGGAGGAATCAGCCCCAGCATTTT. The full variable domain, completed using reference TRBV2 and TRBJ1-5, is EPEVTQTPSHQVTQMGQEVILRCVPISNHLYFYWYRQILGQKVEFLVSFYNNEISEKSEIFDDQFSVERPDGSNFTLKIRSTKLEDSAMYFCASSEGARRNQPQHFGDGTRLSIL.